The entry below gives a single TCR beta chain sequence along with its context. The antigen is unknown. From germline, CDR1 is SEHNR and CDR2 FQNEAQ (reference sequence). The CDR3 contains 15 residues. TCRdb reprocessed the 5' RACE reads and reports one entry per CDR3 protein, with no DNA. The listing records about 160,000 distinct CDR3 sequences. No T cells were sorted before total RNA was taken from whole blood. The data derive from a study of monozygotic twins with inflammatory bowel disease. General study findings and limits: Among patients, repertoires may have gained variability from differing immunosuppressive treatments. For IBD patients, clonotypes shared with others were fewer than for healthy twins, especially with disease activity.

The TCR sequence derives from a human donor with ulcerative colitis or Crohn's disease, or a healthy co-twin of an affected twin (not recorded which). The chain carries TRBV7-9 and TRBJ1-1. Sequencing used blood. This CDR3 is CASSLMGVVNTEAFF.